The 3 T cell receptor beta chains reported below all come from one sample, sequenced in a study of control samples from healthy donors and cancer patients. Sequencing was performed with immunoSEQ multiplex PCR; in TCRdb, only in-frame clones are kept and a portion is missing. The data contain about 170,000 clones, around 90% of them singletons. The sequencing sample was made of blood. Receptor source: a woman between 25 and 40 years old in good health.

The CDR3 spells CASSQQGGTGELFF. In DNA form, the CDR3 reads TGCGCCAGCAGCCAGCAGGGGGGAACCGGGGAGCTGTTTTTT. The chain joins TRBV5-1 to TRBJ2-2; a possible D gene is TRBD1 (7 bases). The CDR3 has 14 amino acids. CDR1 is SGHRS, CDR2 YFSETQ, per germline. V lost 4 bases and J lost 5, with 12 bases in between. The whole variable domain, remainder taken from reference TRBV5-1 and TRBJ2-2, is KAGVTQTPRYLIKTRGQQVTLSCSPISGHRSVSWYQQTPGQGLQFLFEYFSETQRNKGNFPGRFSGRQFSNSRSEMNVSTLELGDSALYLCASSQQGGTGELFFGEGSRLTVL.

In DNA form, the CDR3 reads TGTGCCAGCAGCCTACCCCCGGGAGCGGGAGTACCCTACGAGCAGTACTTC. It translates to CASSLPPGAGVPYEQYF. The rearrangement links TRBV14 to TRBJ2-7; TRBD2 agrees at 8 bases. Trimming at V came to 4 bases and at J to 2 bases, leaving 13 bases not matched to a gene. This CDR3 has 17 residues. Germline V CDR1 and CDR2: SGHDN, FVKESK.

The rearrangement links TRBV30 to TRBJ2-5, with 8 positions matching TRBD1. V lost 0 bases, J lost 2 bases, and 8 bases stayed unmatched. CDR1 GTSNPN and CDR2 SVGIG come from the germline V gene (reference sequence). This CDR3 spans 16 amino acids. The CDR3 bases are TGTGCCTGGAGTGTACCTGGGACAGGTTGGCAAGAGACCCAGTACTTC. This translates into CAWSVPGTGWQETQYF.